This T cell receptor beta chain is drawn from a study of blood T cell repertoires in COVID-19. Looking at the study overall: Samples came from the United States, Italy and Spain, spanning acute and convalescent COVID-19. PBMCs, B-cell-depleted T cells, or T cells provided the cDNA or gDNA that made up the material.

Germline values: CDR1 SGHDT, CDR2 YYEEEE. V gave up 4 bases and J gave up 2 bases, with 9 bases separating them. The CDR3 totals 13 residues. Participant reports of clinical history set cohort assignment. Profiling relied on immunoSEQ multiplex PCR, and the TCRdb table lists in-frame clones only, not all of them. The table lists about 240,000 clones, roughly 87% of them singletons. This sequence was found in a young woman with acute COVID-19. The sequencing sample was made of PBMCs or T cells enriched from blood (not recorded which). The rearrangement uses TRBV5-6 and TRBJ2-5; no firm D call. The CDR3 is CASSAGWQETQYF. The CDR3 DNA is TGTGCCAGCAGCGCAGGATGGCAAGAGACCCAGTACTTC.